Presented here are 20 T cell receptor beta chains from one specimen sequenced in a study of T cell responses to AZD1222 COVID-19 vaccine. Sequenced by immunoSEQ multiplex PCR; TCRdb stores in-frame clones only, minus some. The sample records under 130,000 clones, more than 75% being singletons. The sequencing here drew on peripheral blood, taken on day 0 of AZD1222 vaccination. Receptors originate from an adult in good health.

This sequence joins TRBV7-9 and TRBJ2-5, with 10 positions matching TRBD1. V shed 4 bases and J 1 base; nucleotides not matched to a gene: 6. The germline V gene has CDR1 SEHNR and CDR2 FQNEAQ (reference sequence). CDR3 length equals 16 residues. The CDR3 sequence: CASSYDRGLFQETQYF. CDR3 sequence (DNA): TGTGCCAGCAGCTATGACAGGGGGCTATTCCAAGAGACCCAGTACTTC.

V and J are TRBV7-2 and TRBJ1-2; D is perhaps TRBD1 (6 bases). CDR3 length: 17 amino acids. V lost 4 bases and J 4 bases, leaving 22 bases between the germline ends. Per the germline V gene, CDR1 is SGHTA and CDR2 is FQGNSA. CDR3 in amino acids: CASSWTSPGQLAYGYTF. CDR3 DNA: TGTGCCAGCAGCTGGACCTCCCCCGGACAGCTTGCCTATGGCTACACCTTC.

The chain combines TRBV24-1 with TRBJ2-2; maybe TRBD2 (6 bases). CDR1 and CDR2 (germline): KGHDR, SFDVKD. With 4 bases removed from V and 7 bases from J, the gap between germline ends came to 12 bases. The CDR3 runs 14 residues. CDR3 DNA: TGTGCCACCAGTGAGACGGGACTGGGCGGGGAGCTGTTTTTT. Residues: CATSETGLGGELFF.

The J gene is TRBJ2-7, the V gene TRBV2; a weak D match, TRBD1 (6 bases). The germline CDR1 and CDR2 sequences are SNHLY and FYNNEI. The length of the CDR3 is 14 residues. The V and J ends lost 8 bases and 0 bases respectively, with 14 bases between them. This CDR3 is CASVDRPSSYEQYF. DNA of the CDR3: TGTGCCAGCGTCGACAGGCCGAGCTCCTACGAGCAGTACTTC.

The chain employs TRBV3-1 (or the pseudogene TRBV3-2) and TRBJ2-5; 13 nucleotides align to TRBD2. Unmatched junction bases numbered 7, after V lost 4 bases and J lost 5 bases. Germline V gene sequence: CDR1 LGHDT, CDR2 YNNKEL (reference sequence). The CDR3 covers 16 residues. Here the CDR3 reads CASSRRLAGGGETQYF. The CDR3 coding sequence is TGTGCCAGCAGCCGCCGACTAGCGGGAGGAGGCGAGACCCAGTACTTC.

J is TRBJ2-7 and V is TRBV7-3; the D is unclear. V was shortened by 5 bases and J by 2 bases, with 13 bases between the two germline ends. The CDR3 length is 14 residues. CDR1 and CDR2 from the germline V gene are SGHTA and FQGTGA. This chain's CDR3 is CASSDSTDPYEQYF. The CDR3 DNA follows: TGTGCCAGCAGCGATTCGACGGATCCCTACGAGCAGTACTTC.

The rearrangement uses TRBV3-1 (or the pseudogene TRBV3-2) and TRBJ1-2; TRBD1 might be the D (5 bases). The CDR3 covers 15 residues. Trimming removed 3 bases from V and 4 bases from J, with 15 bases in between. In germline, CDR1 is LGHDT, CDR2 YNNKEL (reference sequence). The CDR3 region is CASSHTDIQSYGYTF. In DNA form, the CDR3 reads TGTGCCAGCAGCCACACGGACATCCAATCCTATGGCTACACCTTC.

Regarding this clone: Other DNA sequences in the same sample also yield this CDR3. The gene calls are TRBV18 and TRBJ1-5; no definite D call. Germline CDR1 and CDR2: KGHSH and LQKENI. CDR3 size: 13 residues. V was trimmed by 3 bases and J by 4 bases, leaving 7 bases between them. CDR3 sequence reads: CASSPGSNQPQHF. CDR3 DNA: TGTGCCAGCTCACCGGGAAGTAATCAGCCCCAGCATTTT.

This rearrangement joins TRBV6-6 to TRBJ2-5, with D perhaps matching TRBD2 (5 bases). Per the germline V gene, CDR1 is MNHNY and CDR2 is SVGAGI (reference sequence). The CDR3 extends over 13 amino acids. V was clipped by 6 bases and J by 7 bases, with 15 bases between them. DNA for the CDR3: TGTGCCAGCAGGAGCACAGAGGGTGGGACCCAGTACTTC. This encodes CASRSTEGGTQYF.

A single count supports this clone. The J gene is TRBJ1-5, the V gene TRBV7-2, with unresolved D. CDR3 size: 16 residues. Germline V gene lookup returns CDR1 SGHTA and CDR2 FQGNSA. Trimming stripped 2 bases from V and 4 bases from J, with 15 bases between. CDR3 loop: CASSLFAQRPNQPQHF. In DNA, the CDR3 is TGTGCCAGCAGCTTATTCGCACAGAGGCCGAATCAGCCCCAGCATTTT.

The rearrangement joins TRBV5-1 to TRBJ2-5; TRBD2 is a possible D gene (6 bases). V lost 3 bases and J 2 bases, leaving 8 bases between the germline ends. CDR3 length: 13 amino acids. The V gene's germline CDR1 is SGHRS and CDR2 YFSETQ. The chain's CDR3 is CASSYGLQETQYF. The DNA of the CDR3 is TGCGCCAGCAGCTACGGACTACAAGAGACCCAGTACTTC. Full variable domain (missing parts from reference TRBV5-1 and TRBJ2-5): KAGVTQTPRYLIKTRGQQVTLSCSPISGHRSVSWYQQTPGQGLQFLFEYFSETQRNKGNFPGRFSGRQFSNSRSEMNVSTLELGDSALYLCASSYGLQETQYFGPGTRLLVL.

The chain combines TRBV7-9 with TRBJ1-1; no definite D call. This CDR3 has 15 amino acids. CDR1 and CDR2 from the germline V gene are SEHNR and FQNEAQ (reference sequence). V lost 2 bases and J 6 bases, leaving 16 bases between the germline ends. CDR3 in amino acids: CASSLLRGETPEAFF. In nucleotides, the CDR3 is TGTGCCAGCAGCTTATTACGGGGAGAGACCCCTGAAGCTTTCTTT.

The chain joins TRBV27 to TRBJ1-2; weak D call: TRBD1 (5 bases). The CDR3 loop spans 15 amino acids. CDR1 and CDR2 from the germline V gene are MNHEY and SMNVEV (reference sequence). Trimming took off 3 bases at V and 4 bases at J, with 15 bases between the two ends. The CDR3 DNA follows: TGTGCCAGCAGTTTTTCGGTTGGGGCCCTCTATGGCTACACCTTC. Protein product: CASSFSVGALYGYTF.

The CDR3: CASSPGQGPGNTIYF. The CDR3 nucleotides read TGTGCCAGCAGCCCGGGACAGGGCCCTGGAAACACCATATATTTT. The chain uses TRBV11-3 and TRBJ1-3; 9 bases agree with TRBD1. The CDR3 covers 15 residues. The germline V gene encodes CDR1 SGHNT and CDR2 YENEEA. Trimming at V came to 5 bases and at J to 2 bases, leaving 4 bases not matched to a gene.

This chain connects TRBV14 to TRBJ2-1, with D unresolved. V lost 1 base to trimming and J lost 9 bases, with 10 bases between them. CDR1 is SGHDN, CDR2 FVKESK, per germline. The CDR3 has 13 amino acids. CDR3: CASSQVAVSEQFF. In DNA form, the CDR3 reads TGTGCCAGCAGCCAAGTAGCCGTCAGTGAGCAGTTCTTC.

This clone was counted once. The chain uses TRBV29-1 and TRBJ2-7; D is uncertain. This CDR3 is 13 amino acids long. Trimming took off 5 bases at V and 0 bases at J, with 11 bases between the two ends. The germline gives CDR1 SQVTM, CDR2 ANQGSEA. CDR3 loop: CSVNVVNSYEQYF. The CDR3 nucleotides read TGCAGCGTTAACGTTGTGAACTCCTACGAGCAGTACTTC.

The rearrangement uses TRBV30 and TRBJ2-1; D is perhaps TRBD1 or TRBD2 (7 bases each). Trimming left V 2 bases short and J 4 bases short, with 30 bases between. Germline CDR1 GTSNPN, CDR2 SVGIG (reference sequence). The CDR3 contains 20 residues. The CDR3, as DNA: TGTGCCTGGAGTACGACACCGGGGGGACAGAGGCCCCGGGGGTACAATGAGCAGTTCTTC. It encodes CAWSTTPGGQRPRGYNEQFF. The whole variable domain, remainder taken from reference TRBV30 and TRBJ2-1, is SQTIHQWPATLVQPVGSPLSLECTVEGTSNPNLYWYRQAAGRGLQLLFYSVGIGQISSEVPQNLSASRPQDRQFILSSKKLLLSDSGFYLCAWSTTPGGQRPRGYNEQFFGPGTRLTVL.

V and J are TRBV19 and TRBJ2-1; possible D gene TRBD2, 6 bases. V lost 4 bases and J lost 5, with 18 bases in between. The CDR3 length is 16 residues. The germline gives CDR1 LNHDA, CDR2 SQIVND (reference sequence). The CDR3 loop is CASSRSGGTLNNEQFF. The CDR3 coding sequence is TGTGCCAGTAGTAGGTCGGGCGGGACTTTAAACAATGAGCAGTTCTTC.

The J gene is TRBJ2-3, the V gene TRBV28, with TRBD2 matching over 9 bases. The CDR3 contains 15 residues. V trimming: 6 bases; J trimming: 2 bases; junction bases outside the gene matches: 6. From germline, CDR1 is MDHEN and CDR2 SYDVKM. Here the CDR3 DNA reads TGTGCCAGCAGCATAGCGGGAGCAAACACAGATACGCAGTATTTT. Translation: CASSIAGANTDTQYF.

The CDR3 sequence: CASSTGTAYGYTF. The CDR3 DNA is TGTGCCAGCAGCACGGGGACAGCCTATGGCTACACCTTC. V gene TRBV5-5 combines with J gene TRBJ1-2, with 7 positions matching TRBD1. The CDR3 spans 13 residues. Germline V gene lookup returns CDR1 SGHKS and CDR2 YYEKEE (reference sequence). J lost 4 bases, V lost 4 bases, and 4 bases had no gene match. Drawing the rest from reference TRBV5-5 and TRBJ1-2, the complete variable domain is DAGVTQSPTHLIKTRGQQVTLRCSPISGHKSVSWYQQVLGQGPQFIFQYYEKEERGRGNFPDRFSARQFPNYSSELNVNALLLGDSALYLCASSTGTAYGYTFGSGTRLTVV.